The clone carrying this TCR beta chain has ten or more counts. Its specificity is unknown. The read ends 3 residues before the CDR3 terminus; that terminus is restored from the germline J gene. This entry comes from a study of T cell clonality in common variable immunodeficiency. CDR1 and CDR2 from the germline V gene are KGHSH and LQKENI. V lost 1 base and J lost 3; bases outside the gene matches: 8. CDR3 length: 16 amino acids. Control and CVID samples contributed equal amounts of genomic DNA. Data came from immunoSEQ multiplex PCR; TCRdb stores just in-frame clones and leaves some out. Found here are around 52,000 clones, no singletons; the ten largest cover roughly 5.3%. Study-wide results and limits: Compared with healthy controls, CVID subjects showed increased TCRbeta clonality, mostly in about a third.

This sequence originates from a person aged 18 to 70 in good health. Sequenced: peripheral blood mononuclear cells. The chain links TRBV18 to TRBJ1-2; 7 bases line up with TRBD1. Partial CDR3 DNA: TGTGCCAGCTCACCACGGGGACAGCCCCTGGACTATGGC. This sequence encodes CASSPRGQPLDYG. In full, the CDR3 reads CASSPRGQPLDYGYTF.